These 13 T cell receptor beta chains were sequenced from one sample in a study of cytomegalovirus exposure and HLA in healthy donors. Use of 60 Vbeta and 13 Jbeta primers characterized the PCR. Produced via immunoSEQ multiplex PCR; TCRdb's table is partial and in-frame only. The sample consists of some 140,000 clones, 65% to 85% of them appearing once. The source material was PBMCs. Receptors were obtained from a man in his fifties or sixties in good health and CMV-seronegative.

V gene TRBV6-5 combines with J gene TRBJ2-7; maybe TRBD1 (6 bases). This CDR3 region has 16 residues. Trimming took 3 bases from V and 7 from J, leaving 22 bases between them. In germline, CDR1 is MNHEY, CDR2 SVGAGI. The chain's CDR3 is CASSYSRQGITGEQYF. The CDR3, as DNA: TGTGCCAGCAGTTATAGCCGCCAGGGGATCACGGGAGAGCAGTACTTC.

This clone was observed a handful of times. V is TRBV7-2 and J is TRBJ2-7, with a weak D call TRBD1 (6 bases). CDR3 size: 14 residues. Per germline, CDR1 SGHTA and CDR2 FQGNSA. The germline V and J ends were trimmed by 0 bases and 6 bases, with 12 bases remaining between them. CDR3 coding DNA: TGTGCCAGCAGCTTAGCGATCAGGGGCGGCGAGCAGTACTTC. Encoded protein: CASSLAIRGGEQYF.

This chain uses TRBV15 with TRBJ2-7; D is possibly TRBD2 (6 bases). V lost 0 bases and J lost 2, with 8 bases in between. The CDR3 is made up of 14 amino acids. In germline, CDR1 is LNHNV, CDR2 YYDKDF (reference sequence). The CDR3 DNA reads TGTGCCACCAGCAGAGACAAGCGGGCCTACGAGCAGTACTTC. This encodes CATSRDKRAYEQYF.

The rearrangement uses TRBV28 and TRBJ2-2, with D maybe TRBD2 (6 bases). The CDR3 sequence is 19 residues long. The germline gives CDR1 MDHEN, CDR2 SYDVKM. V lost 3 bases to trimming and J lost 1 base, with 21 bases between them. The CDR3, as DNA: TGTGCCAGCAGTTTGGGACCAGAAGTAGGCGGGGTGAACACCGGGGAGCTGTTTTTT. Its translation is CASSLGPEVGGVNTGELFF.

A few counts support this clone. This chain links TRBV28 with TRBJ1-5; 8 nucleotides agree with TRBD1. CDR3 length equals 13 residues. CDR1 and CDR2 from the germline V gene are MDHEN and SYDVKM. Unmatched junction bases numbered 4, after V lost 6 bases and J lost 6 bases. The CDR3 DNA reads as TGTGCCAGCAGAACAGGGGGGACTCAGCCCCAGCATTTT. Protein sequence: CASRTGGTQPQHF.

This clone was counted a single time. CDR3 bases: TGTGCCAGCAGCTTAATGGTAGGCGGGCAGGGGAAGTTCTTC. Translating gives CASSLMVGGQGKFF. This sequence joins TRBV7-9 and TRBJ2-1; TRBD1 is a possible D gene (6 bases). The CDR3 is 14 residues long. The germline V gene encodes CDR1 SEHNR and CDR2 FQNEAQ (reference sequence). Trimming removed 2 bases from V and 14 bases from J, with 19 bases in between.

The gene calls are TRBV2 and TRBJ2-2; 8 nucleotides align to TRBD2. Trimming cost V 7 bases and J 1 base; bases outside gene matches: 5. Germline CDR1 SNHLY, CDR2 FYNNEI. CDR3 length: 15 amino acids. Here the CDR3 reads CASNVTSVNTGELFF. The CDR3 bases are TGTGCCAGCAACGTGACTAGCGTGAACACCGGGGAGCTGTTTTTT. Drawing the rest from reference TRBV2 and TRBJ2-2, the complete variable domain is EPEVTQTPSHQVTQMGQEVILRCVPISNHLYFYWYRQILGQKVEFLVSFYNNEISEKSEIFDDQFSVERPDGSNFTLKIRSTKLEDSAMYFCASNVTSVNTGELFFGEGSRLTVL.

The V gene is TRBV6-6, the J gene TRBJ2-1; the D is unclear. Trimming took 5 bases from V and 4 from J, leaving 12 bases between them. The CDR3 consists of 14 residues. Germline values: CDR1 MNHNY, CDR2 SVGAGI (reference sequence). Written as DNA, the CDR3 is TGTGCCAGCAGTCCCCTCTCAGCGTACAATGAGCAGTTCTTC. It specifies CASSPLSAYNEQFF.

This chain uses TRBV27 with TRBJ2-1, with TRBD2 matching over 11 bases. The CDR3 runs 17 residues. From germline, CDR1 is MNHEY and CDR2 SMNVEV (reference sequence). Trimming took 8 bases from V and 8 from J; bases not matched to a gene: 17. DNA of the CDR3: TGTGCCAGCGCCAAAGGTAGCGGGAGGGCCGGTGGCGATGAGCAGTTCTTC. Its translation is CASAKGSGRAGGDEQFF.

The DNA of the CDR3 is TGTGCCAGCAGTGCCCGGGGGGATAGCTCCTACGAGCAGTACTTC. Its protein product is CASSARGDSSYEQYF. V usage is TRBV6-1 and J usage is TRBJ2-7, with TRBD2 matching 7 bases. The ends lost 4 bases at V and 0 bases at J; junction bases unmatched: 6. The length of the CDR3 is 15 residues. Germline V CDR1 and CDR2: MNHNS, SASEGT.

The chain is built from TRBV29-1 and TRBJ1-1, with D perhaps matching TRBD1 (6 bases). CDR1 and CDR2 (germline): SQVTM, ANQGSEA. V was cut by 7 bases and J by 3 bases, with 18 bases left in between. This CDR3 contains 14 residues. The CDR3 region has the DNA TGCAGCGCACACCGGGGGGCCGGGGACACTGAAGCTTTCTTT. Residues: CSAHRGAGDTEAFF.

The chain combines TRBV27 with TRBJ1-5, with 11 positions matching TRBD1. The ends lost 6 bases at V and 3 bases at J; junction bases unmatched: 4. Germline V CDR1 and CDR2: MNHEY, SMNVEV (reference sequence). The CDR3 covers 15 residues. The CDR3 reads CASRPDRGHNQPQHF. The CDR3 nucleotides read TGTGCCAGCAGGCCGGACAGGGGGCACAATCAGCCCCAGCATTTT.

The rearrangement links TRBV27 to TRBJ2-1; the D is unclear. Germline lookup yields CDR1 MNHEY and CDR2 SMNVEV (reference sequence). Trimming removed 7 bases from V and 4 bases from J, with 14 bases in between. The length of the CDR3 is 14 residues. The CDR3 region is CASTPYGHYNEQFF. As DNA, the CDR3 is TGTGCCAGCACCCCATATGGCCATTACAATGAGCAGTTCTTC.